This TCR beta chain is drawn from a study of beta chain features in type 1 diabetes. Findings and caveats of the study: High-TCR-expressing cells could be over-represented by cDNA sequencing. Any HLA effect on TCRB rearrangement was left unresolved by small sub-analyses. There were fewer insertions and more deletions at the VDJ junctions of type 1 diabetes patients.

A word on this clone: The antigen remains undetermined.

A sort by CD45RO/CCR7/CD25/CD127/CD95/CD27 yielded CD4+ naive, central memory, regulatory and stem cell-like memory cells. CDR1 and CDR2 from the germline V gene are GTSNPN and SVGIG (reference sequence). Trimming took off 0 bases at V and 7 bases at J, with 21 bases between the two ends. CDR3 length: 16 residues. Reverse transcription of all isolated RNA meant that expressed TCRB transcripts were sequenced. Here immunoSEQ multiplex PCR was the method, and the copy in TCRdb shows in-frame clones only, minus some. The data show a few hundred thousand clones, about 14% seen once. The source material was naive CD4+ T cells from blood. The chain is built from TRBV30 and TRBJ1-2, with D perhaps TRBD1 (6 bases). The clonotype was recovered from a man aged 25 to 45 in good health. CDR3 sequence: CAWSVFRTAPGSGYTF. CDR3 bases: TGTGCCTGGAGTGTATTTAGGACAGCGCCTGGGAGTGGCTACACCTTC.